A single sample is the source of the 3 T cell receptor beta chains below, sequenced in a study of metastatic and nonmetastatic thyroid tumors. Every patient underwent thyroid surgery untreated. TCRdb re-analyzed the PCR reads using MiXCR. The data contain about 92,000 clones, about 15% of them singletons. Sequencing was carried out using blood. Receptors were obtained from a female donor with papillary thyroid cancer or a benign thyroid nodule (not recorded which). Some clones in this sample may be carry-over from other donors' samples.

About this clone itself: Since the CDR3 does not end with the conserved phenylalanine or tryptophan, this likely comes from a read error. V and J are TRBV20-1 and TRBJ1-1; weak D call: TRBD1 (5 bases). V was trimmed by 6 bases and J by 2 bases, leaving 13 bases between them. Germline CDR1 and CDR2: DFQATT and SNEGSKA (reference sequence). The CDR3 has 13 residues. CDR3 sequence reads: CSALGGGNTEAFL. CDR3 nucleotide sequence: TGCAGTGCCCTCGGGGGGGGAAACACTGAAGCTTTCCTT.

This clone was counted at least ten times. The V and J genes are TRBV3-1 and TRBJ1-3; possible D gene TRBD1, 5 bases. The CDR3 loop spans 16 amino acids. The V end was cut by 3 bases, the J end by 0 bases, with 12 bases between. CDR1 is LGHDT, CDR2 YNNKEL, per germline (reference sequence). CDR3 bases: TGTGCCAGCAGCCAGCCGACAGAGGTCTCTGGAAACACCATATATTTT. This codes for CASSQPTEVSGNTIYF. Filled out from reference TRBV3-1 and TRBJ1-3, the complete variable domain reads DTAVSQTPKYLVTQMGNDKSIKCEQNLGHDTMYWYKQDSKKFLKIMFSYNNKELIINETVPNRFSPKSPDKAHLNLHINSLELGDSAVYFCASSQPTEVSGNTIYFGEGSWLTVV.

The sample holds many counts of this clone. This sequence joins TRBV6-1 and TRBJ1-2; 7 bases fit TRBD1. The CDR3 has 14 amino acids. Germline V gene lookup returns CDR1 MNHNS and CDR2 SASEGT. The trim removed 7 bases at V and 8 bases at J, leaving 13 bases unmatched. The CDR3 nucleotides read TGTGCCAGCAAGTTTTTAGGGGGCGAAAGCGGCTACACCTTC. Protein sequence: CASKFLGGESGYTF.